These 5 T cell receptor beta chains were sequenced from one sample in a study of human T cells and chemical hapten exposure. As to time point: patch test 3, about 24 weeks after DPC sensitization. Treatment specified: therapeutic diphenylcyclopropenone sensitization with weekly scalp DPC. MiXCR, applied by TCRdb to the RACE reads, yields one record per CDR3 protein. The sample holds some 91,000 distinct CDR3 sequences, roughly a quarter seen once. The material sequenced was whole blood, taken in connection with sensitization to the hapten diphenylcyclopropenone (DPC). The receptors were gathered from a middle-aged man with alopecia areata. Some clones in this sample may be carry-over from other donors' samples.

The chain links TRBV27 to TRBJ1-5; 8 nucleotides line up with TRBD1. V lost 6 bases and J lost 4; bases outside the gene matches: 11. Germline loops: CDR1 MNHEY, CDR2 SMNVEV (reference sequence). CDR3 length: 16 residues. CDR3 nucleotides: TGTGCCAGCAGCCCTTTCCAGGGGGCGATGAATCAGCCCCAGCATTTT. It is translated as CASSPFQGAMNQPQHF.

This clonotype was observed a handful of times. The chain carries TRBV27 and TRBJ1-2, with D possibly TRBD1 on 6 matching bases. Germline values: CDR1 MNHEY, CDR2 SMNVEV (reference sequence). This CDR3 is built from 14 residues. Trimming took off 6 bases at V and 6 bases at J, with 17 bases between the two ends. The CDR3 loop is CASSQRSQGDGYTF. CDR3 coding DNA: TGTGCCAGCAGCCAGAGGTCACAGGGAGATGGCTACACCTTC.

The CDR3 region is CASSWGQTTGELFF. The DNA of the CDR3 is TGTGCCAGCAGTTGGGGACAGACAACCGGGGAGCTGTTTTTT. The rearrangement uses TRBV7-2 and TRBJ2-2; 7 bases match TRBD1. The CDR3 has 14 residues. V lost 6 bases and J lost 5; bases outside the gene matches: 6. CDR1 is SGHTA, CDR2 FQGNSA, per germline.

This sequence joins TRBV5-1 and TRBJ1-4; no firm D call. Germline CDR1 is SGHRS and CDR2 is YFSETQ. The V end lost 4 bases, the J end lost 5 bases, and 15 bases lay between the germline ends. This CDR3 is 15 amino acids long. Written as DNA, the CDR3 is TGCGCCAGCAGCCTGGGCGCGGCGCGGAATGAAAAACTGTTTTTT. This translates into CASSLGAARNEKLFF.

V is TRBV12-3 or TRBV12-4 and J is TRBJ1-6; 7 nucleotides line up with TRBD1. The CDR3 spans 14 residues. Trimming at V came to 4 bases and at J to 10 bases, leaving 7 bases not matched to a gene. CDR3 region: CASSSQGGESPLHF. The CDR3 region has the DNA TGTGCCAGCAGTTCGCAGGGGGGAGAGTCACCCCTCCACTTT.